This section outlines one T cell receptor (beta chain) sequence together with its context. With a J-beta primer mix and a sample-barcoded 5' primer, a second PCR ran 7 to 11 cycles. Each cDNA molecule was tagged by a template-switch adaptor with 12 random nucleotides. From the 5' RACE reads, TCRdb called clonotypes with MiXCR, one entry per CDR3 protein. The table has hundreds of thousands of distinct CDR3 sequences, 25% seen once. This CDR3 region has 15 residues. Germline values: CDR1 LNHNV, CDR2 YYDKDF (reference sequence). V gave up 0 bases and J gave up 3 bases, with 12 bases separating them. This record comes from a study of blood T cells in healthy people across ages. The data also belong to a second study, concerning T cells of mothers and their children. As reported in that work: The second PCR's M1S primer added sample barcodes and 2-4 random nucleotides. The authors found no persistent microchimeric T cell clones.

Sequencing was done on a sample of blood. The chain combines TRBV15 with TRBJ2-7; D perhaps matches TRBD2 (7 bases). The TCR was taken from a boy between 10 and 17 years old in good health. The CDR3 sequence: CATSRDGGGRYEQYF. The DNA of the CDR3 is TGTGCCACCAGCAGAGATGGGGGGGGCCGCTACGAGCAGTACTTC.